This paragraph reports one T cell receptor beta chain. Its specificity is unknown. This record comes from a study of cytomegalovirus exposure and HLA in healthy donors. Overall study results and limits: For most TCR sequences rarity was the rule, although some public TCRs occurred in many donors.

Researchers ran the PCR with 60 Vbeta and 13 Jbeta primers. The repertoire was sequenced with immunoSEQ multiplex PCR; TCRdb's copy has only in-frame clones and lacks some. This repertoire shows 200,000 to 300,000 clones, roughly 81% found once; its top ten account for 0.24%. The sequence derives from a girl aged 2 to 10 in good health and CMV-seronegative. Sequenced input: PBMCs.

For the CDR3, the DNA is TGTGCCATCAGTGGCGGTACTCGTGAGCAGTTCTTC. Protein: CAISGGTREQFF. The chain carries TRBV10-3 and TRBJ2-1; D is ambiguous. The V end was cut by 4 bases, the J end by 9 bases, with 10 bases between. Looked up from germline, CDR1 is ENHRY and CDR2 is SYGVKD. The CDR3 contains 12 residues.